These 27 T cell receptor beta chains share one sample of origin, sequenced in a study of T-cell reconstitution after alpha-beta-depleted transplantation in children. Unique molecular identifiers were incorporated into the prepared TCRbeta library. TCRdb reprocessed the PCR reads via MiXCR and lists one record per CDR3 protein. The sample shows about 590,000 distinct CDR3 sequences, 13% of them seen only once. Specimen: PBMCs, mostly from graft donor cells, collected 360 days after TCRalphabeta/CD19-depleted stem cell transplant. The origin of the receptors is a male patient between 10 and 17 years old who had a stem cell transplant for acute myeloid leukemia, so the T cells may come from the graft donor.

The rearrangement joins TRBV6-2 or TRBV6-3 to TRBJ2-3, with 7 bases identical to TRBD1. CDR1 is MNHEY, CDR2 SVGEGT, per germline. Trimming cost V 5 bases and J 0 bases; bases outside gene matches: 8. The CDR3 is 16 amino acids. The CDR3 DNA reads TGTGCCAGCAGTGACTACAGGGGTACTAGCACAGATACGCAGTATTTT. Encoded protein: CASSDYRGTSTDTQYF.

This clonotype was detected a few times. The J gene is TRBJ2-1, the V gene TRBV24-1; D is uncertain. Trimming cost V 0 bases and J 6 bases, with 14 bases left between them. CDR1 and CDR2 (germline): KGHDR, SFDVKD. This CDR3 comprises 16 residues. The CDR3 sequence is CATSDLRSSLGNEQFF. The CDR3 nucleotides read TGTGCCACCAGTGATTTGCGGTCTTCTCTGGGCAATGAGCAGTTCTTC.

The chain joins TRBV6-2 or TRBV6-3 to TRBJ2-3; D gene uncertain. The V gene's germline CDR1 is MNHEY and CDR2 SVGEGT. CDR3 length: 14 residues. V was clipped by 7 bases and J by 2 bases, with 13 bases between them. DNA of the CDR3: TGTGCCAGCATCCACAGTTCCCTCACAGATACGCAGTATTTT. Translated, it gives CASIHSSLTDTQYF.

The V call is TRBV20-1, the J call TRBJ2-2; 10 positions agree with TRBD2. This CDR3 is built from 16 residues. Germline CDR1 DFQATT, CDR2 SNEGSKA (reference sequence). V shed 5 bases, J shed 1 base, and the junction held 7 bases outside the gene matches. The CDR3 sequence: CSAPGRLAGNTGELFF. The CDR3 region has the DNA TGCAGTGCTCCTGGGCGACTAGCGGGGAACACCGGGGAGCTGTTTTTT.

The chain joins TRBV11-3 to TRBJ2-2; the D gene is possibly TRBD2 (5 bases). Between the trimmed V and J ends, which lost 1 base and 6 bases, there was a span of 12 bases. Germline CDR1 and CDR2: SGHNT and YENEEA. The CDR3 has 15 residues. CDR3 sequence (DNA): TGTGCCAGCAGCTTAGGCCCAGGACTGGCCGGGGAGCTGTTTTTT. The encoded protein is CASSLGPGLAGELFF.

The sample holds many counts of this clonotype. The rearrangement links TRBV29-1 to TRBJ2-1; D uncertain. Trimming pared 4 bases from V and 6 bases from J, leaving 13 bases between. Germline V lookup: CDR1 SQVTM, CDR2 ANQGSEA. This CDR3 is built from 13 residues. Written as DNA, the CDR3 is TGCAGCGTTGTTGCTGGCCCCCGCAATGAGCAGTTCTTC. This sequence encodes CSVVAGPRNEQFF.

The rearrangement links TRBV12-3 or TRBV12-4 to TRBJ2-6; D ambiguous. The CDR3 extends over 17 amino acids. V was clipped by 3 bases and J by 1 base, with 13 bases between them. CDR3 bases: TGTGCCAGCAGTTTTCCGGGCCTGAGGTCTGGGGCCAACGTCCTGACTTTC. This gives the protein CASSFPGLRSGANVLTF.

This clonotype occurred a few times. This sequence joins TRBV4-2 and TRBJ2-6; 7 bases are shared with TRBD2. Trimming cost V 8 bases and J 0 bases; bases outside gene matches: 10. The CDR3 consists of 17 residues. Germline lookup yields CDR1 LGHNA and CDR2 YNFKEQ. The CDR3 loop reads CASADLAASSGANVLTF. Written as DNA, the CDR3 is TGTGCCAGCGCCGACCTAGCGGCCAGCTCTGGGGCCAACGTCCTGACTTTC.

The J gene is TRBJ2-1, the V gene TRBV9, with 8 bases matching TRBD2. The junction had 5 bases not matched to a gene; V was cut back by 3 bases and J by 3 bases. There are 15 residues in the CDR3. Germline V CDR1 and CDR2: SGDLS, YYNGEE. The CDR3: CASSASGLNYNEQFF. Written as DNA, the CDR3 is TGTGCCAGCAGCGCTAGCGGGTTGAACTACAATGAGCAGTTCTTC.

The chain combines TRBV7-2 with TRBJ2-5, with unresolved D. The germline V gene encodes CDR1 SGHTA and CDR2 FQGNSA. The CDR3 is 14 amino acids. Between the trimmed V and J ends, which lost 1 base and 4 bases, there was a span of 10 bases. The chain's CDR3 is CASSLGLTPETQYF. CDR3 in DNA: TGTGCCAGCAGCTTAGGACTCACCCCAGAGACCCAGTACTTC.

The V gene is TRBV7-6, the J gene TRBJ2-5; D possibly corresponds to TRBD1 (5 bases). The CDR3 runs to 15 residues. Germline assignment: CDR1 SGHVS and CDR2 FNYEAQ. The V end was cut by 1 base, the J end by 4 bases, with 13 bases between. CDR3 coding DNA: TGTGCCAGCAGCTTAGATTGGACATCAACAGAGACCCAGTACTTC. It encodes CASSLDWTSTETQYF.

At least ten counts were recorded for this clonotype. The chain has TRBV9 and TRBJ2-5; 8 nucleotides agree with TRBD2. Germline CDR1 and CDR2: SGDLS and YYNGEE. The CDR3 sequence is 16 residues long. The V gene end was trimmed by 4 bases and the J gene end by 4 bases; junction bases not matched to a gene: 12. DNA for the CDR3: TGTGCCAGCAGCCTCCCGCGGGAGGCGAGGTCAGAGACCCAGTACTTC. It translates to CASSLPREARSETQYF.

Only a few counts were recorded for this clonotype. The rearrangement links TRBV28 to TRBJ2-7; TRBD1 might be the D (6 bases). CDR1 and CDR2 from the germline V gene are MDHEN and SYDVKM. This CDR3 is built from 13 residues. The V end was cut by 6 bases, the J end by 2 bases, with 11 bases between. The DNA for the CDR3 is TGTGCCAGCAGATCCACAGGGACCTACGAGCAGTACTTC. Its translation is CASRSTGTYEQYF.

This clonotype showed up just a few times. The chain combines TRBV5-1 with TRBJ2-7; the D is unclear. The CDR3 runs to 16 residues. Per the germline V gene, CDR1 is SGHRS and CDR2 is YFSETQ. With 0 bases removed from V and 6 bases from J, the gap between germline ends came to 19 bases. The CDR3 DNA reads as TGCGCCAGCAGCTTGGTTCCCGACCCTTCTCGGACCGAGCAGTACTTC. Translating gives CASSLVPDPSRTEQYF.

This clonotype has ten or more counts. The J gene is TRBJ1-5, the V gene TRBV6-2 or TRBV6-3; D perhaps matches TRBD1 (6 bases). This CDR3 is 14 amino acids long. V lost 0 bases, J lost 6 bases, and 9 bases lay in between. CDR1 and CDR2 from the germline V gene are MNHEY and SVGEGT. The CDR3 region is CASSYSLGAQPQHF. DNA of the CDR3: TGTGCCAGCAGTTACTCGCTGGGGGCTCAGCCCCAGCATTTT.

J is TRBJ1-5 and V is TRBV12-3 or TRBV12-4; TRBD1 aligns across 11 bases. The junction had 4 bases not matched to a gene; V was cut back by 3 bases and J by 6 bases. This CDR3 is built from 15 residues. The DNA of the CDR3 is TGTGCCAGCAGTTTTGTTGGGACAGGGGGTCAGCCCCAGCATTTT. This codes for CASSFVGTGGQPQHF.

The chain recombines TRBV12-3 or TRBV12-4 with TRBJ1-5; a weak D match, TRBD1 (6 bases). The germline V and J ends were trimmed by 3 bases and 5 bases, with 14 bases remaining between them. This CDR3 has 15 residues. CDR3 in amino acids: CASSFKAGAHQPQHF. The CDR3 bases are TGTGCCAGCAGTTTTAAGGCAGGGGCCCATCAGCCCCAGCATTTT.

This clonotype was seen a few times. V gene TRBV12-3 or TRBV12-4 combines with J gene TRBJ2-1; 7 nucleotides agree with TRBD2. CDR3 length: 14 amino acids. The J segment lost 10 bases and the V segment lost 6 bases, leaving 12 bases of the junction unmatched. CDR3 loop: CASREGGSLGEQFF. CDR3 DNA: TGTGCCAGCAGGGAGGGAGGGAGCCTTGGGGAGCAGTTCTTC.

This clonotype was seen a few times. The chain couples TRBV20-1 to TRBJ1-2, with 9 bases matching TRBD1. After removal of 6 bases from V and 3 bases from J, the junction contained 5 bases not matched to a gene. The CDR3 runs to 13 residues. Germline lookup yields CDR1 DFQATT and CDR2 SNEGSKA (reference sequence). The CDR3 bases are TGCAGTGCCCTGGGACAGGGTTACTATGGCTACACCTTC. The encoded protein is CSALGQGYYGYTF.

The chain is built from TRBV14 and TRBJ2-7; D may be TRBD2 (5 bases). The CDR3 loop spans 15 amino acids. The V gene lost 0 bases and the J gene lost 1 base, with 10 bases spanning the gap. CDR1 is SGHDN, CDR2 FVKESK, per germline. CDR3 residues: CASSQEPDFSYEQYF. CDR3 bases: TGTGCCAGCAGCCAAGAGCCGGACTTTTCCTACGAGCAGTACTTC. Using reference TRBV14 and TRBJ2-7 for the parts outside the CDR3, the full variable domain is EAGVTQFPSHSVIEKGQTVTLRCDPISGHDNLYWYRRVMGKEIKFLLHFVKESKQDESGMPNNRFLAERTGGTYSTLKVQPAELEDSGVYFCASSQEPDFSYEQYFGPGTRLTVT.

A single count supports this clonotype. The chain combines TRBV19 with TRBJ2-7; D unresolved. With 6 bases removed from V and 1 base from J, the gap between germline ends came to 10 bases. The CDR3 runs 13 residues. Germline CDR1 LNHDA, CDR2 SQIVND (reference sequence). This chain's CDR3 is CASSWTDSYEQYF. The CDR3 region has the DNA TGTGCCAGTAGCTGGACCGATTCCTACGAGCAGTACTTC.

In this sample, this clonotype turned up many times. This rearrangement joins TRBV29-1 to TRBJ2-7; maybe TRBD2 (5 bases). The CDR3 runs to 14 residues. V lost 0 bases and J 0 bases, leaving 9 bases between the germline ends. Germline V gene sequence: CDR1 SQVTM, CDR2 ANQGSEA. The CDR3 nucleotides are TGCAGCGTTGAAGATGGGAGCATCTCCTACGAGCAGTACTTC. This encodes CSVEDGSISYEQYF.

This clonotype has a count of ten or more. As DNA, the CDR3 is TGCAGCGTTGAAGATCGTGGCAGGGGGGTTTACTACGAGCAGTACTTC. Protein: CSVEDRGRGVYYEQYF. The rearrangement joins TRBV29-1 to TRBJ2-7; weak D call: TRBD1 (7 bases). Trimming shortened V by 0 bases and J by 3 bases, and 18 bases separated the two germline ends. This CDR3 is built from 16 residues. The germline V gene encodes CDR1 SQVTM and CDR2 ANQGSEA.

The chain recombines TRBV29-1 with TRBJ2-5; 7 bases are shared with TRBD2. Germline values: CDR1 SQVTM, CDR2 ANQGSEA. J lost 4 bases, V lost 6 bases, and 5 bases had no gene match. The CDR3 is made up of 12 amino acids. CDR3 DNA sequence: TGCAGCGTAACTAGCGCCCGAGAGACCCAGTACTTC. Its protein product is CSVTSARETQYF.

The V and J genes are TRBV20-1 and TRBJ2-7, with D perhaps TRBD2 (5 bases). This CDR3 is 18 amino acids long. Trimming took off 0 bases at V and 3 bases at J, with 24 bases between the two ends. CDR1 and CDR2 from the germline V gene are DFQATT and SNEGSKA (reference sequence). The CDR3 protein is CSARDMRTGSELFYEQYF. For the CDR3, the DNA is TGCAGTGCTAGAGATATGAGGACGGGTAGCGAGCTTTTCTACGAGCAGTACTTC.

The chain has TRBV7-2 and TRBJ2-7; 12 bases fit TRBD2. The CDR3 covers 17 residues. Germline-derived CDR1 and CDR2 are SGHTA and FQGNSA. Trimming took 5 bases from V and 2 from J; bases not matched to a gene: 10. The CDR3 DNA reads TGTGCCAGCAGCCCTGGGCCTAGCGGGAGGGGGACCTACGAGCAGTACTTC. Translated: CASSPGPSGRGTYEQYF.

This clonotype was seen only a few times. The genes are TRBV15 and TRBJ1-2; the match to TRBD1 covers 8 bases. CDR1 and CDR2 (germline): LNHNV, YYDKDF (reference sequence). This CDR3 is built from 15 residues. Losses at the gene ends were 0 bases for V and 8 bases for J; bases not matched to a gene: 8. The CDR3 region is CATSRDRGQVGGYTF. CDR3 sequence (DNA): TGTGCCACCAGCAGAGATCGGGGACAGGTAGGAGGCTACACCTTC. Looking up the rest from reference TRBV15 and TRBJ1-2 gives the full variable domain: DAMVIQNPRYQVTQFGKPVTLSCSQTLNHNVMYWYQQKSSQAPKLLFHYYDKDFNNEADTPDNFQSRRPNTSFCFLDIRSPGLGDTAMYLCATSRDRGQVGGYTFGSGTRLTVV.